The sequence of this T cell receptor beta chain was determined in a study of shared clonotypes between healthy human individuals. After removal of 2 bases from V and 4 bases from J, the junction contained 4 bases not matched to a gene. CDR1 is MNHEY and CDR2 is SMNVEV in the germline V gene (reference sequence). The CDR3 is 14 amino acids. Method: immunoSEQ multiplex PCR; TCRdb's copy keeps in-frame clones and lacks some. The table lists about 2.2 million clones, more than 85% of them singletons. Naive-designated CD8 cells lacked CD45RO, were positively enriched for CCR7, and omitted terminally differentiated effector memory CD45RA+ cells. This clone showed up just once. Other DNA sequences in the sample encode the same CDR3.

This sequence was found in a man aged 18 to 35 in good health. Some clones in this sample may be carry-over from other donors' samples. This rearrangement joins TRBV27 to TRBJ2-7; 8 bases match TRBD2. The sequencing sample was made of naive CD8+ T cells from PBMCs. Written as DNA, the CDR3 is TGTGCCAGCAGTTTAGTCGCTAGCGGGTACGAGCAGTACTTC. This gives the protein CASSLVASGYEQYF.